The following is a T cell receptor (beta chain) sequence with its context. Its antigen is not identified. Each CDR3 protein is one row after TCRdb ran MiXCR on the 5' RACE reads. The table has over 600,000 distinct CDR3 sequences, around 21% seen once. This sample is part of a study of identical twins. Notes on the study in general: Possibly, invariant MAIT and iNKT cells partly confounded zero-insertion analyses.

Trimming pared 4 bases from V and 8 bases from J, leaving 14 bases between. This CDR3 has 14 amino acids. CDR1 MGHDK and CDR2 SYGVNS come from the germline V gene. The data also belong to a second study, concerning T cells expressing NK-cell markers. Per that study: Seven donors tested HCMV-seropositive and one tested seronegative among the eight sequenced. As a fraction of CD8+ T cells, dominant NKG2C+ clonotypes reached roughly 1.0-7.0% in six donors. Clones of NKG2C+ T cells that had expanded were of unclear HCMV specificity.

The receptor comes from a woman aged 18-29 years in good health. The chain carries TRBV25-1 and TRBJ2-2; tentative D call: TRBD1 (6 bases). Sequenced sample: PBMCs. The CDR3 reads CASSGYQGIGELFF. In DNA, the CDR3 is TGTGCCAGCAGTGGCTACCAGGGGATAGGGGAGCTGTTTTTT.